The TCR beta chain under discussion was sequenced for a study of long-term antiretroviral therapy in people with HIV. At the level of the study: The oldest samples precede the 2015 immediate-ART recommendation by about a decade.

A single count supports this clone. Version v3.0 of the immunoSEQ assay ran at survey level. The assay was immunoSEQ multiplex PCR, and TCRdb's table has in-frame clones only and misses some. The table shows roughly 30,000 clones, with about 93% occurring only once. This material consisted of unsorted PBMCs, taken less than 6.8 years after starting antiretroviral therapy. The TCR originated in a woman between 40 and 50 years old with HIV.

As DNA, the CDR3 is TGTGCCAGCAGCCGGGACAGGGCTACTCAGGGCTACACCTTC. Protein: CASSRDRATQGYTF. The chain recombines TRBV27 with TRBJ1-2; 9 bases are a match to TRBD1. J was trimmed by 8 bases and V by 6 bases; bases with no gene match: 10. CDR1 is MNHEY, CDR2 SMNVEV, per germline (reference sequence). This CDR3 comprises 14 residues.